This T cell receptor beta chain comes out of a study of blood T cell repertoires in COVID-19. Background on the study: Some COVID-19 samples were acute and others convalescent; all came from the United States, Italy and Spain. Sample material is recorded as cDNA or gDNA derived from T cells, B-cell-depleted T cells, or PBMCs.

Germline V gene sequence: CDR1 SGHAT, CDR2 FQNNGV. The CDR3 runs 16 residues. V lost 5 bases, J lost 2 bases, and 12 bases stayed unmatched. Source study methods: Nucleated cell number was recorded as an estimate derived from reference gene primer amplification. Some clones are missing from TCRdb's copy, which holds only in-frame ones; the method was immunoSEQ multiplex PCR. Clone size and the V and J calls come from that table; the DNA yielded D and trimming. The table shows about 42,000 clones, with about 89% occurring only once. This chain uses TRBV11-2 with TRBJ2-7; 7 bases are a match to TRBD2. The sequence derives from a human donor in a cohort sampled during active COVID-19. The sequencing sample was made of peripheral blood. CDR3 nucleotide sequence: TGTGCCAGCAGCAAACAGCGGGACTGGGGGACCTACGAGCAGTACTTC. Translated: CASSKQRDWGTYEQYF.